The rows below give T cell receptor beta chains drawn from one sample of a study of CD8+ T cells in alopecia areata. Clones were sequenced by immunoSEQ multiplex PCR, and TCRdb holds only the in-frame ones, with some missing. The top ten hold around 1.2% of the sample, which has around 250,000 clones, about 68% seen once. Specimen: CD4+ T cells sorted from blood, collected at week 0. These receptors all come from a human donor with alopecia areata. Each CDR3 is given with its conserved first and last residue. D genes are given only for firm matches. Clone size is shown for a subset of rows, as once, few, many or a class of expanded clone.

>TRBV7-8|TRBJ2-7|.|.
CASSLGRAEQYF
TGTGCCAGCAGCTTAGGCAGGGCCGAGCAGTACTTC
>TRBV2|TRBJ2-5|.|.
CASSPQGWQTQYF
TGTGCCAGCAGCCCTCAGGGGTGGCAGACCCAGTACTTC
>TRBV7-7|TRBJ2-2|.|.
CASSRTSNTGELFF
TGTGCTAGCAGTCGGACGTCCAACACCGGGGAGCTGTTTTTT
>TRBV30|TRBJ2-2|.|.
CAWSRRDIRIGELFF
TGTGCCTGGAGTCGGAGGGATATTCGTATCGGGGAGCTGTTTTTT
>TRBV6-5|TRBJ1-2|TRBD1|.
CASSPGTVYGYTF
TGTGCCAGCTCCCCGGGGACAGTTTATGGCTACACCTTC
>TRBV18|TRBJ2-1|TRBD2|.
CASSPSISGGYLDEQFF
TGTGCCAGCTCACCAAGTATCAGCGGGGGGTACTTGGATGAGCAGTTCTTC
>TRBV29-1|TRBJ1-2|.|once
CSVVAGNYGYTF
TGCAGCGTTGTTGCCGGGAACTATGGCTACACCTTC
>TRBV7-2|TRBJ2-5|.|.
CASSPRRQETQYF
TGTGCCAGCAGCCCCCGGAGGCAAGAGACCCAGTACTTC
>TRBV6-5|TRBJ1-1|.|.
CASSFLPGQLTEAFF
TGTGCCAGCAGTTTTCTACCGGGACAACTTACTGAAGCTTTCTTT
>TRBV30|TRBJ2-7|TRBD1|.
CAWTGTGDEQYF
TGTGCCTGGACCGGGACAGGGGACGAGCAGTACTTC